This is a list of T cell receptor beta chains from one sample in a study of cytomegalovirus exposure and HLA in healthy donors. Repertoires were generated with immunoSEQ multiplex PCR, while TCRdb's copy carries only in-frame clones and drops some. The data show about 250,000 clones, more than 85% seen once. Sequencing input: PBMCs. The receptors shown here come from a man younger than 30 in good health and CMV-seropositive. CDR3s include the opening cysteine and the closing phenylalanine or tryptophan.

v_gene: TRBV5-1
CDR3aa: CASSSGSGNGAYNEQFF

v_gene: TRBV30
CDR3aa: CAWSGGQGGQPQHF

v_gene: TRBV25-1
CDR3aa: CASSEGQGTDTQYF

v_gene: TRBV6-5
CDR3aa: CASSPTTSSGNTIYF

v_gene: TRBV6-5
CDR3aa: CASSLTAVRGETQYF

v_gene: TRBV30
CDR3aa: CAWSWASYNEQFF

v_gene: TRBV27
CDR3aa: CASSLDPQGDYGYTF

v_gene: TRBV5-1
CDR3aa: CASSLAVDTDTQYF

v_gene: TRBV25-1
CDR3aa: CASTWTGSYEQYF

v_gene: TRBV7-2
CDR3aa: CASSRDLTYEQYF

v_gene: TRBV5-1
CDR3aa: CASSLVGNTRNTGELFF

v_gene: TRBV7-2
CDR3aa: CASSLGPTAYNEQFF

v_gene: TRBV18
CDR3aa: CASSPSNGDYPWVEQFF

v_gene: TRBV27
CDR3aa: CASSPGQGARRGTGELFF

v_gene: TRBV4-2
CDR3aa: CASSQDFRREDYGYTF

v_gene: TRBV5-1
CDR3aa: CASSYKTGTEAFF

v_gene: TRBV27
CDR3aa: CASSTPTGFFIDEQFF

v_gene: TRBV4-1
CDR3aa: CASSQDPGNQPQHF

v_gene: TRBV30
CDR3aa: CAFLTGLNTEAFF

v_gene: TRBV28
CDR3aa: CASSLEQGSGNTIYF

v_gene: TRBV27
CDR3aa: CASSWNINQPQHF

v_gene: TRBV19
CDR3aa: CASSYRYEQYF

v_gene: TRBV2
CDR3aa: CASKPFRQGGQPQHF

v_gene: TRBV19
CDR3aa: CASSIVNYGYTF

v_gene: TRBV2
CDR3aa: CASSGSQGGQPQHF

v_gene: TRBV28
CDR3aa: CASSGGMTDTQYF

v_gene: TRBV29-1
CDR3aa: CSVEDADIASTDTQYF

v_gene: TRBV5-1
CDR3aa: CASSAGTSGPATDTQYF

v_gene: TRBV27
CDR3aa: CASSFQGTNEKLFF

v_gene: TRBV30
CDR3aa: CAWSGNYEQYF

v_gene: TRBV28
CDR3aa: CASSSPDSSGANVLTF

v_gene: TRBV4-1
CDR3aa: CASSRIPAGLDYNEQFF

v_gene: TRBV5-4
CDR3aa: CASSLSQGYEQYF